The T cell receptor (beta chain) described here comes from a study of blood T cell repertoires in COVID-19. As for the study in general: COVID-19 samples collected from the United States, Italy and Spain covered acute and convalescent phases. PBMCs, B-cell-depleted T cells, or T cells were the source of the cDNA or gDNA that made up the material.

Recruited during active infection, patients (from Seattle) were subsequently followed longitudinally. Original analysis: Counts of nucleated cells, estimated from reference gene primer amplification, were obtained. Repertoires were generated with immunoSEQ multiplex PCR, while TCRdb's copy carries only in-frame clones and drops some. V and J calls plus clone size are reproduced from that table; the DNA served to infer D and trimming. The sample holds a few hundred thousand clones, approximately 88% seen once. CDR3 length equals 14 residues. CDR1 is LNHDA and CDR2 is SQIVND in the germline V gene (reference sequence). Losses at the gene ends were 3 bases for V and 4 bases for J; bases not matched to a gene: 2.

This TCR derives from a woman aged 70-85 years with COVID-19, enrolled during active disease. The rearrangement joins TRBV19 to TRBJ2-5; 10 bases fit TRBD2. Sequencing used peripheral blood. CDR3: CASSIRTSGETQYF. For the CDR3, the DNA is TGTGCCAGTAGTATCCGGACTAGCGGAGAGACCCAGTACTTC.